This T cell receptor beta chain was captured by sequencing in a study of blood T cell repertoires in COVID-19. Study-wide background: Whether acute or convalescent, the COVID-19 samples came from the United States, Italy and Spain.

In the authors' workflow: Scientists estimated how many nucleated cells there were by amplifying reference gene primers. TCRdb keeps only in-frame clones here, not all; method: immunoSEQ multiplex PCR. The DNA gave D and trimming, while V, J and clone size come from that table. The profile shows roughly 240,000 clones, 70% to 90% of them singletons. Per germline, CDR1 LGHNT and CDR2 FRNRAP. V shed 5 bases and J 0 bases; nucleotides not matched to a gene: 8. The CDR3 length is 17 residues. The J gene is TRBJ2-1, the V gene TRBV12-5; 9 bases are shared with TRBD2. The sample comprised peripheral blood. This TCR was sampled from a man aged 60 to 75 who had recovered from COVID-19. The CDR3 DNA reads TGTGCTAGTGGTGAGGGGCGGGAGGGCCCCTCCTACAATGAGCAGTTCTTC. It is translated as CASGEGREGPSYNEQFF.